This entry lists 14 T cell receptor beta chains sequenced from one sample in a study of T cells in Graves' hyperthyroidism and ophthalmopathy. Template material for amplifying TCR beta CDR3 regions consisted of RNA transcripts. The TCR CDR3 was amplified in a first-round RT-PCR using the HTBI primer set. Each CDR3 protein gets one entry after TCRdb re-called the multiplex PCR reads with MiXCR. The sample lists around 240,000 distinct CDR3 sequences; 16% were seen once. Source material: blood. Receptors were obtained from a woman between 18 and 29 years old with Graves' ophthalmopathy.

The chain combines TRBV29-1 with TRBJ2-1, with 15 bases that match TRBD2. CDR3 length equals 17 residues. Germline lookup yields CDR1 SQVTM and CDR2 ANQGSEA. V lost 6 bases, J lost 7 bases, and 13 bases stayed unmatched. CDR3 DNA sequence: TGCAGCGTCTGTTTGATCGGGACTAGCGGGGGGAGTAATGAGCAGTTCTTC. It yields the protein CSVCLIGTSGGSNEQFF.

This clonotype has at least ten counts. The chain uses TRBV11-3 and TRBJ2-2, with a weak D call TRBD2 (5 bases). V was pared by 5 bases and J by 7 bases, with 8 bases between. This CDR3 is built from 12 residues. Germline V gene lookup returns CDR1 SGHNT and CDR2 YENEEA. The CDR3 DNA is TGTGCCAGCAGCACGGGAATCGGGGAGCTGTTTTTT. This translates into CASSTGIGELFF.

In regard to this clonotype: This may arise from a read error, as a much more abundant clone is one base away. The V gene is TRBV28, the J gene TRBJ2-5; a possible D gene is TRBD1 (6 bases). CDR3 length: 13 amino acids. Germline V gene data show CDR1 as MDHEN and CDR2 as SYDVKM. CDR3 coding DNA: TGTGTCAGCAGCACAGGGATTCAAGAGACCCAGTACTTC. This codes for CVSSTGIQETQYF.

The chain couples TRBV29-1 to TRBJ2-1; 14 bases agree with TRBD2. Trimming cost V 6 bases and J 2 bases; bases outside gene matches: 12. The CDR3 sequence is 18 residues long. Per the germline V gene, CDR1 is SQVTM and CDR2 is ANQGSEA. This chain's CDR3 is CSVSYPGTSGGTYNEQFF. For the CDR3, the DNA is TGCAGCGTCTCCTACCCCGGGACTAGCGGGGGCACCTACAATGAGCAGTTCTTC.

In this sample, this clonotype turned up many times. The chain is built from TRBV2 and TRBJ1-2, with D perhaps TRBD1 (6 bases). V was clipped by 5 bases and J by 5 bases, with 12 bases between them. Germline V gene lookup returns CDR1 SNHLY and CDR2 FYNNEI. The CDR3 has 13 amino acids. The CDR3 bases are TGTGCCAGCAGTCAGGGGAAGTTTTATGGCTACACCTTC. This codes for CASSQGKFYGYTF.

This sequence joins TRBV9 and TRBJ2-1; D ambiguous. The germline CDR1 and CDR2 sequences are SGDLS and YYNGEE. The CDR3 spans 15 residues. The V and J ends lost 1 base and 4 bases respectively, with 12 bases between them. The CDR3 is CASSVRYWGYNEQFF. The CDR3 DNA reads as TGTGCCAGCAGCGTAAGATACTGGGGATACAATGAGCAGTTCTTC.

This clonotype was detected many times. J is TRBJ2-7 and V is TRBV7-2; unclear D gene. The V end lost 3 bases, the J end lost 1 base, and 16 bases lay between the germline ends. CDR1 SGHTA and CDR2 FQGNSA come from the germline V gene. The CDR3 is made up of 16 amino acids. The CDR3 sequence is CASSFTALGRSYEQYF. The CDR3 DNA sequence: TGTGCCAGCAGCTTCACGGCCTTAGGGCGTTCCTACGAGCAGTACTTC. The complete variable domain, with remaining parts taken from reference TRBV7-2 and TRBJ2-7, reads GAGVSQSPSNKVTEKGKDVELRCDPISGHTALYWYRQSLGQGLEFLIYFQGNSAPDKSGLPSDRFSAERTGGSVSTLTIQRTQQEDSAVYLCASSFTALGRSYEQYFGPGTRLTVT.

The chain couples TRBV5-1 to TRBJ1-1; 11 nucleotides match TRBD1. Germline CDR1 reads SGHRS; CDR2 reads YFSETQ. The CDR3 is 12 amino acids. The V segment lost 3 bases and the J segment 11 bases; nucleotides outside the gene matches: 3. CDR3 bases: TGCGCCAGCAGCTGGGACAGGGGGAAGGCTTTCTTT. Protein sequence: CASSWDRGKAFF. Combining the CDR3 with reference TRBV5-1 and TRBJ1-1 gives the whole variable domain KAGVTQTPRYLIKTRGQQVTLSCSPISGHRSVSWYQQTPGQGLQFLFEYFSETQRNKGNFPGRFSGRQFSNSRSEMNVSTLELGDSALYLCASSWDRGKAFFGQGTRLTVV.

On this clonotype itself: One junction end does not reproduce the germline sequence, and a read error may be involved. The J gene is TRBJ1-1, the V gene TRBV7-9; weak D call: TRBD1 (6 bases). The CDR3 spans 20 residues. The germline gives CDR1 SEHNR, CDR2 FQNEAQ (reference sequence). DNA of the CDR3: TGCGCCAGCAGCCTTGGCCGTGCATCGGGGGCCAAAAAAAAAAACACTGAAGCTTTCTTT. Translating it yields CASSLGRASGAKKKNTEAFF. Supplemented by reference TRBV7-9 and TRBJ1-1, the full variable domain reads DTGVSQNPRHKITKRGQNVTFRCDPISEHNRLYWYRQTLGQGPEFLTYFQNEAQLEKSRLLSDRFSAERPKGSFSTLEIQRTEQGDSAMYLCASSLGRASGAKKKNTEAFFGQGTRLTVV.

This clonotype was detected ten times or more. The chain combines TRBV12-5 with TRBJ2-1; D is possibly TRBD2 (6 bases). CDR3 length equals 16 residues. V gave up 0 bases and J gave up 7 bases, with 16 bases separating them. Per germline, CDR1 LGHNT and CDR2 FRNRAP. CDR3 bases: TGTGCTAGTGGTTTGGTACTGGTGGGAGGTTTAAATGAGCAGTTCTTC. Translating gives CASGLVLVGGLNEQFF. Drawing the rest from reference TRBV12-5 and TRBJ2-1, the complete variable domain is DARVTQTPRHKVTEMGQEVTMRCQPILGHNTVFWYRQTMMQGLELLAYFRNRAPLDDSGMPKDRFSAEMPDATLATLKIQPSEPRDSAVYFCASGLVLVGGLNEQFFGPGTRLTVL.

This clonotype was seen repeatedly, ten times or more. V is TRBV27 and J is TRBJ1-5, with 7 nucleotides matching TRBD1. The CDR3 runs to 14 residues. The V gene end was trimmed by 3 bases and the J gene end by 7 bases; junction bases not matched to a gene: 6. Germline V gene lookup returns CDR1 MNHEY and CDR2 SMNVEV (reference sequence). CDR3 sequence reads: CASSLTGIRQPQHF. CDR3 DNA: TGTGCCAGCAGTTTGACAGGGATTAGGCAGCCCCAGCATTTT.

The CDR3 DNA reads TGTGCCAGCAGCGCGGGACTAGCGGGATACGTGCATGAGCAGTTCTTC. It translates to CASSAGLAGYVHEQFF. The chain links TRBV5-4 to TRBJ2-1; 13 bases agree with TRBD2. The CDR3 contains 16 residues. Germline trimming cut 4 bases from V and 8 bases from J; bases unmatched to any gene: 9. The germline V gene encodes CDR1 SGHNT and CDR2 YYREEE (reference sequence).

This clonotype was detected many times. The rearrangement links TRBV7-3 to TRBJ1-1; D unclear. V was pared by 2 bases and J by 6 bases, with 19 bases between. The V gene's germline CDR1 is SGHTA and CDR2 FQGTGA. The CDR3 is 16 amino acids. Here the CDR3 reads CASSLLGAGNGAEAFF. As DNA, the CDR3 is TGTGCCAGCAGCTTACTGGGTGCGGGGAATGGGGCTGAAGCTTTCTTT.

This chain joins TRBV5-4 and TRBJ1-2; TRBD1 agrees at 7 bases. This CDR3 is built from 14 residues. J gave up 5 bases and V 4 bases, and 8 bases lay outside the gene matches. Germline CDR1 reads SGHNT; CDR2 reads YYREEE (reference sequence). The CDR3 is CASSEHIQGYGYTF. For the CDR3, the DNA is TGTGCCAGCAGCGAGCACATACAGGGGTATGGCTACACCTTC.